These 22 T cell receptor beta chains came from one sample sequenced in a study of naive CD8 T cells in extremely preterm neonates. Sequencing used immunoSEQ multiplex PCR; TCRdb keeps in-frame clones, though not all of them. The sample carries a few thousand clones, around 97% recorded once. Elective cesarean births at 37-41 weeks, without labor or membrane rupture, supplied the cord blood. The sequenced sample consisted of naive CD8+ T cells from cord blood. These receptors all stem from a newborn in good health.

V usage is TRBV9 and J usage is TRBJ2-5, with D possibly being TRBD2 (6 bases). Judging by the DNA end, TRBJ2-7 fits better; the J call may be wrong. The germline CDR1 and CDR2 sequences are SGDLS and YYNGEE. The CDR3 has 15 amino acids. CDR3 sequence: CASSVDFGGWNEQYF. In DNA form, the CDR3 reads TGTGCCAGCAGCGTAGATTTCGGGGGATGGAACGAGCAGTACTTC.

The CDR3 here is CASSVADASQGGDGYTF. DNA for the CDR3: TGTGCCAGCAGCGTAGCAGATGCTTCACAGGGGGGAGATGGCTACACCTTC. The rearrangement links TRBV9 to TRBJ1-2; 8 bases line up with TRBD1. The V gene's germline CDR1 is SGDLS and CDR2 YYNGEE. This CDR3 is 17 amino acids long. Germline trimming cut 0 bases from V and 6 bases from J; bases unmatched to any gene: 13.

V usage is TRBV21-1 and J usage is TRBJ1-2; the table's D call, TRBD1, has no DNA check behind it. TRBV21-1 is recorded as a pseudogene. The CDR3 consists of 13 residues. CDR3 nucleotides: TGTGCCAGCAGCAAAGACACTAACTATGGCTACACCTTC. Translation gives CASSKDTNYGYTF.

The chain employs TRBV10-1 and TRBJ2-2, with a weak D call TRBD2 (5 bases). CDR3 length equals 14 residues. V lost 4 bases and J lost 5, with 11 bases in between. Germline lookup yields CDR1 WNHNN and CDR2 SYGVQD (reference sequence). In DNA, the CDR3 is TGCGCCAGCAGTGGTAGCGAGAGTACCGGGGAGCTGTTTTTT. This encodes CASSGSESTGELFF.

The chain is built from TRBV5-1 and TRBJ2-7; perhaps TRBD2 as D (6 bases). V was clipped by 3 bases and J by 2 bases, with 12 bases between them. The germline CDR1 and CDR2 sequences are SGHRS and YFSETQ. This CDR3 is 14 amino acids long. Written as DNA, the CDR3 is TGCGCCAGCAGCTGGGGGGACGGGACCTACGAGCAGTACTTC. Its translation is CASSWGDGTYEQYF.

The chain uses TRBV5-4 and TRBJ1-1; 11 bases line up with TRBD1. Trimming removed 0 bases from V and 3 bases from J; junction bases left unmatched: 7. The CDR3 is made up of 17 amino acids. Germline V gene data show CDR1 as SGHNT and CDR2 as YYREEE (reference sequence). CDR3 in amino acids: CASSLGTGGEGDTEAFF. The CDR3 DNA reads TGTGCCAGCAGCTTGGGGACAGGGGGCGAGGGGGACACTGAAGCTTTCTTT.

This chain links TRBV15 with TRBJ2-2, with a tentative D call TRBD2 (6 bases). V was shortened by 0 bases and J by 4 bases, with 12 bases between the two germline ends. The CDR3 totals 16 residues. Looked up from germline, CDR1 is LNHNV and CDR2 is YYDKDF (reference sequence). This chain's CDR3 is CATSRERGGGTGELFF. The CDR3 coding sequence is TGTGCCACCAGCAGAGAACGGGGAGGAGGCACCGGGGAGCTGTTTTTT.

This clone was observed a single time. The chain uses TRBV30 and TRBJ2-5, with a tentative D call TRBD2 (6 bases). Trimming pared 0 bases from V and 5 bases from J, leaving 13 bases between. This CDR3 has 14 residues. Germline V lookup: CDR1 GTSNPN, CDR2 SVGIG (reference sequence). The CDR3 region has the DNA TGTGCCTGGAGTGTACCGGGAGCTAGGGAGACCCAGTACTTC. This codes for CAWSVPGARETQYF.

The chain couples TRBV11-3 to TRBJ2-2; 12 nucleotides agree with TRBD2. The CDR3 length is 17 residues. Germline CDR1 and CDR2: SGHNT and YENEEA. Trimming at V came to 5 bases and at J to 5 bases, leaving 9 bases not matched to a gene. The CDR3 loop is CASSPPTSGRGTGELFF. In nucleotides, the CDR3 is TGTGCCAGCAGCCCCCCGACTAGCGGGAGAGGGACCGGGGAGCTGTTTTTT.

The chain employs TRBV19 and TRBJ2-4; 10 positions match TRBD1. The CDR3 length is 20 residues. In germline, CDR1 is LNHDA, CDR2 SQIVND (reference sequence). V dropped 7 bases and J dropped 0; count of bases not matched to a gene: 18. Here the CDR3 reads CASTAYVSRQGAGAKNIQYF. In DNA form, the CDR3 reads TGTGCCAGTACCGCATACGTCTCAAGACAGGGGGCAGGAGCCAAAAACATTCAGTACTTC.

This clone was seen just once. The J gene is TRBJ2-7, the V gene TRBV6-7; 7 bases align to TRBD2. TRBV6-7 is identified as an open reading frame with a role that is uncertain. V lost 2 bases to trimming and J lost 5 bases; unmatched junction nucleotides: 12. The length of the CDR3 is 16 residues. DNA of the CDR3: TGTGCCAGCAGTTACGACGGGCGGGGGAGTTCTCACGAGCAGTACTTC. Its protein product is CASSYDGRGSSHEQYF.

The chain joins TRBV4-1 to TRBJ2-7; 8 bases line up with TRBD1. In germline, CDR1 is MGHRA, CDR2 YSYEKL. CDR3 length: 14 residues. J gave up 3 bases and V 1 base, and 2 bases lay outside the gene matches. CDR3 protein: CASSQVGQGYEQYF. Written as DNA, the CDR3 is TGCGCCAGCAGCCAAGTAGGACAGGGCTACGAGCAGTACTTC.

This rearrangement joins TRBV19 to TRBJ1-2, with 10 nucleotides matching TRBD1. CDR1 LNHDA and CDR2 SQIVND come from the germline V gene (reference sequence). The CDR3 sequence is 15 residues long. After removal of 5 bases from V and 3 bases from J, the junction contained 6 bases not matched to a gene. The DNA for the CDR3 is TGTGCCAGTAGTCCTGGACAGGGGGTTCACTATGGCTACACCTTC. Protein sequence: CASSPGQGVHYGYTF.

The chain carries TRBV12-5 and TRBJ1-1, with 10 bases lining up with TRBD1. Germline V gene data show CDR1 as LGHNT and CDR2 as FRNRAP. Trimming removed 4 bases from V and 1 base from J; junction bases left unmatched: 3. The CDR3 length is 15 residues. CDR3 coding DNA: TGTGCTAGTGGTTCCCGGACAGGGGGGAACACTGAAGCTTTCTTT. It translates to CASGSRTGGNTEAFF.

This clone was detected only once. The rearrangement joins TRBV4-3 to TRBJ2-1; TRBD2 agrees at 9 bases. V lost 4 bases, J lost 9 bases, and 7 bases stayed unmatched. Germline CDR1 and CDR2: LGHNA and YSLEER. The CDR3 extends over 14 amino acids. The CDR3 nucleotides are TGCGCCAGCAGCCTCGCGGGGGGGCACGGTGAGCAGTTCTTC. Translating it yields CASSLAGGHGEQFF.

The chain links TRBV6-5 to TRBJ1-4; 11 nucleotides align to TRBD1. The germline gives CDR1 MNHEY, CDR2 SVGAGI. The CDR3 is 16 residues long. Trimming at V came to 4 bases and at J to 0 bases, leaving 1 base not matched to a gene. CDR3 protein: CASSWTGGATNEKLFF. CDR3 nucleotides: TGTGCCAGCAGTTGGACAGGGGGCGCAACTAATGAAAAACTGTTTTTT.

The chain employs TRBV10-3 and TRBJ2-2; no clear D. Trimming stripped 6 bases from V and 5 bases from J, with 7 bases between. This CDR3 region has 12 residues. CDR1 is ENHRY and CDR2 is SYGVKD in the germline V gene. CDR3 sequence: CAISFSTGELFF. CDR3 in DNA: TGTGCCATCAGCTTTAGTACCGGGGAGCTGTTTTTT.

This rearrangement joins TRBV12-2 to TRBJ2-7; TRBD1 is the table's D call and was not checked against the DNA. TRBV12-2 is an annotated pseudogene. The CDR3 contains 14 residues. CDR3 in amino acids: CASRLGTGGYEQYF. CDR3 bases: TGTGCAAGTCGCTTAGGGACAGGGGGCTACGAGCAGTACTTC.

This sequence joins TRBV20-1 and TRBJ1-3; D remains unclear. CDR1 is DFQATT, CDR2 SNEGSKA, per germline (reference sequence). Trimming cost V 6 bases and J 4 bases, with 7 bases left between them. CDR3 length: 11 amino acids. DNA of the CDR3: TGCAGTGCCACCCAGGGAAACACCATATATTTT. The encoded protein is CSATQGNTIYF.

The chain combines TRBV10-3 with TRBJ1-5; tentative D call: TRBD1 (6 bases). V gave up 3 bases and J gave up 6 bases, with 6 bases separating them. Germline CDR1 and CDR2: ENHRY and SYGVKD. The CDR3 extends over 12 amino acids. CDR3 in amino acids: CAISEGGQPQHF. The CDR3, as DNA: TGTGCCATCAGTGAAGGGGGTCAGCCCCAGCATTTT.

The chain joins TRBV6-6 to TRBJ2-7; the match to TRBD1 covers 8 bases. Trimming at V came to 2 bases and at J to 2 bases, leaving 2 bases not matched to a gene. The CDR3 is 14 amino acids. Germline V gene data show CDR1 as MNHNY and CDR2 as SVGAGI (reference sequence). The CDR3 sequence: CASSYGQGAYEQYF. Here the CDR3 DNA reads TGTGCCAGCAGTTACGGACAGGGTGCCTACGAGCAGTACTTC.

CDR3: CASRNTALNQPQHF. CDR3 sequence (DNA): TGCGCCAGCAGGAACACAGCCCTCAATCAGCCCCAGCATTTT. The chain uses TRBV5-1 and TRBJ1-5, with D unresolved. Germline V gene data show CDR1 as SGHRS and CDR2 as YFSETQ. V gave up 5 bases and J gave up 3 bases, with 12 bases separating them. The CDR3 loop spans 14 amino acids.